This is a list of T cell receptor beta chains from one sample in a study of blood T cell repertoires in COVID-19. Clones were sequenced by immunoSEQ multiplex PCR, and TCRdb holds only the in-frame ones, with some missing. The sample records a few hundred thousand clones, 88% being singletons. Sequences were obtained from PBMCs or T cells enriched from blood (not recorded which). The receptors come from a woman in her twenties or thirties who had recovered from COVID-19. Both conserved end residues are part of each CDR3. D genes are given only for firm matches. Clone size, where shown, is once, few, many, or a class for clones that have expanded.

d_gene,v_gene,j_gene,abundance,CDR3nt,CDR3aa
NA,TRBV7-9,TRBJ2-7,NA,TGTGCCAGCAGCCCCGACAGGTCCTACGAGCAGTACTTC,CASSPDRSYEQYF
NA,TRBV5-1,TRBJ1-4,NA,TGCGCCAGCAGCTCGGGGACACCTCAGGAAAAACTGTTTTTT,CASSSGTPQEKLFF
NA,TRBV7-2,TRBJ1-4,NA,TGTGCCAGCAGCTTATCGGGGAATAATGAAAAACTGTTTTTT,CASSLSGNNEKLFF
NA,TRBV30,TRBJ1-6,NA,TGTGCCTGGAGCCAGTCCCCGAGGAATTCACCCCTCCACTTT,CAWSQSPRNSPLHF
NA,TRBV6-5,TRBJ1-1,NA,TGTGCCAGCAGGTGGGCGACGACCACTGAAGCTTTCTTT,CASRWATTTEAFF
TRBD2,TRBV6-2/TRBV6-3,TRBJ2-1,NA,TGTGCCAGCAGTGCTAGCGGGAGGATGTCCTACAATGAGCAGTTCTTC,CASSASGRMSYNEQFF
TRBD2,TRBV2,TRBJ2-1,NA,TGTGCCAGCACCCGTAGCGGTATCGTGGGACTAGCGGACTTATCTTACAATGAGCAGTTCTTC,CASTRSGIVGLADLSYNEQFF
NA,TRBV7-9,TRBJ2-7,once,TGTGCCAGCAGCTTAGATTTATACGAGCAGTACTTC,CASSLDLYEQYF
NA,TRBV7-9,TRBJ1-3,NA,TGTGCCAGCAGCTTAATCGACAGTCGCTCTGGAAACACCATATATTTT,CASSLIDSRSGNTIYF
TRBD1,TRBV5-1,TRBJ2-5,NA,TGCGCCAGCAGCTTGGGGGACAGGGGATTCCAAGAGACCCAGTACTTC,CASSLGDRGFQETQYF
NA,TRBV6-2/TRBV6-3,TRBJ2-1,once,TGTGCCAGCAGCGACCAAGGCTCCGGGGTTAGCTCCTACAATGAGCAGTTCTTC,CASSDQGSGVSSYNEQFF
NA,TRBV19,TRBJ2-3,NA,TGTGCCAGTAGTATTTTAGCGACCAGCACAGATACGCAGTATTTT,CASSILATSTDTQYF
NA,TRBV28,TRBJ1-1,NA,TGTGCCAGCAGTTTATATGCAGGGAAGACTGAAGCTTTCTTT,CASSLYAGKTEAFF
TRBD1,TRBV7-3,TRBJ1-1,NA,TGTGCCAGCAGCCGGACAGGGGAGACTGAAGCTTTCTTT,CASSRTGETEAFF
TRBD1,TRBV19,TRBJ1-5,NA,TGTGCCAGTAGTATAGTACCAGGGGGCTATAGCAATCAGCCCCAGCATTTT,CASSIVPGGYSNQPQHF
NA,TRBV27,TRBJ1-5,NA,TGTGCCAGCACCTCCCGAATTTGGGCGTGGGGCAATCAGCCCCAGCATTTT,CASTSRIWAWGNQPQHF
TRBD1,TRBV25-1,TRBJ2-3,NA,TGTGCCAGCAGTGACAGGACAGGGAGTTGGGGCGCAGATACGCAGTATTTT,CASSDRTGSWGADTQYF
NA,TRBV5-4,TRBJ1-1,once,TGTGCCAGCAGCTTTGACAGTGAAGCTTTCTTT,CASSFDSEAFF
TRBD2,TRBV10-2,TRBJ2-1,NA,TGCGCCAGCAGTGAGCCGGGACTAGCGGATTCCTACAATGAGCAGTTCTTC,CASSEPGLADSYNEQFF
NA,TRBV5-1,TRBJ2-7,NA,TGCGCCAGCAGCCCCGCCGCCACTTTGTCCTACGAGCAGTACTTC,CASSPAATLSYEQYF
NA,TRBV5-1,TRBJ2-3,NA,TGCGCCAGCAGCTTAAGACTTACACTCGGCGCAGATACGCAGTATTTT,CASSLRLTLGADTQYF
TRBD2,TRBV4-1,TRBJ2-1,NA,TGCGCCAGCAGCCAAGGGACTAGCGGGGGGACCCACAATGAGCAGTTCTTC,CASSQGTSGGTHNEQFF
NA,TRBV2,TRBJ1-5,NA,TGTGCCAGCAGTGCCGGGGGGTTCCATAGCAATCAGCCCCAGCATTTT,CASSAGGFHSNQPQHF
TRBD1,TRBV6-5,TRBJ1-2,NA,TGTGCCAGCAGTCACCCAGGGGGTGGGGACTATGGCTACACCTTC,CASSHPGGGDYGYTF
NA,TRBV21-1,TRBJ2-7,few,TGTGCCAGCAGCAAAGCATCAGGGTTCAGCTCCTACGAGCAGTACTTC,CASSKASGFSSYEQYF
NA,TRBV5-4,TRBJ2-7,NA,TGTGCCAGCAGCTTGGGCGGCGGGGTCAGGGAAGGCTACGAGCAGTACTTC,CASSLGGGVREGYEQYF
TRBD1,TRBV27,TRBJ1-2,NA,TGTGCCAGCAAGGACAGGGACGCTCCGATCTATGGCTACACCTTC,CASKDRDAPIYGYTF
TRBD1,TRBV27,TRBJ1-2,NA,TGTGCCAGCAGTTTCTGGCAGGGGGGTACAGGCTACACCTTC,CASSFWQGGTGYTF
TRBD1,TRBV5-1,TRBJ2-2,NA,TGCGCCAGCAGCATCTCACAGACAGGGATGGCCGGGGAGCTGTTTTTT,CASSISQTGMAGELFF
NA,TRBV2,TRBJ2-1,once,TGTGCCAGCACGAGGTCAGGGAAGCAGTTCTTC,CASTRSGKQFF
TRBD2,TRBV5-1,TRBJ2-1,once,TGCGCCAGCAGCTTGGTCGCTAGCGGGGCGTACAATGAGCAGTTCTTC,CASSLVASGAYNEQFF
NA,TRBV7-9,TRBJ1-2,NA,TGTGCCAGCAGCTTTGGGGGGAATAATGGCTACACCTTC,CASSFGGNNGYTF
TRBD1,TRBV9,TRBJ1-1,NA,TGTGCCAGCAGCGACCGGGACAGGGGGACAGGAGCTTTCTTT,CASSDRDRGTGAFF